Only a few counts were recorded for the clone carrying this T cell receptor beta chain. The antigen remains unidentified. The germline CDR1 and CDR2 sequences are DFQATT and SNEGSKA (reference sequence). J lost 4 bases, V lost 4 bases, and 10 bases had no gene match. CDR3 size: 14 residues. The data were obtained in a study of molecular identifiers for immune sequencing clone quantification. Points from the study as a whole: Under 1% of molecules in naive cells, but over 98% of effector molecules, belonged to clones above 20 RNA copies.

TCRdb redid the calling of the PCR reads with MiXCR, one entry per CDR3 protein. Of 490,000 or so distinct CDR3 sequences listed, less than 30% are singletons. What was sequenced was naive CD8+ T cells from blood, with Jurkat cell RNA spiked in. Subset indicated: FACS-sorted CD8+CD4-CCR7+CD45RA+ naive T cells. V and J are TRBV20-1 and TRBJ2-7, with TRBD2 matching 7 bases. This receptor was identified in a human donor in good health. Some libraries in this study had Jurkat cell RNA spiked in. In DNA, the CDR3 is TGCAGTGCTACCCCCCGCGGGAGAGGGTACGAGCAGTACTTC. Amino acids: CSATPRGRGYEQYF.